This T cell receptor beta chain is from a study of blood T cell repertoires in COVID-19. Turning to the study itself: Samples of COVID-19 (acute and convalescent) were obtained from the United States, Italy and Spain. T cells, B-cell-depleted T cells, or PBMCs supplied cDNA or gDNA.

Per the original data handling: Scientists estimated how many nucleated cells there were by amplifying reference gene primers. Produced via immunoSEQ multiplex PCR; TCRdb's table is partial and in-frame only. The V and J calls and clone size are taken from that table; D and trimming were inferred from the DNA. In the table there are 110,000 to 150,000 clones, more than 75% of which are singletons. The germline gives CDR1 MGHRA, CDR2 YSYEKL. CDR3 length: 15 amino acids. Deletions cut 0 bases from V and 7 bases from J, with 16 bases between. Sample: peripheral blood. This clonotype originated in a woman aged 70-85 years with COVID-19, enrolled during active disease. The chain carries TRBV4-1 and TRBJ2-7; tentatively, D is TRBD1 (6 bases). CDR3 residues: CASSQDTAGAGEQYF. The CDR3 DNA is TGCGCCAGCAGCCAAGATACGGCAGGGGCCGGGGAGCAGTACTTC.